A single sample is the source of the 26 T cell receptor beta chains below, sequenced in a study of long-term antiretroviral therapy in people with HIV. Investigators performed immunoSEQ version v3.0 at survey level. The data were produced by immunoSEQ multiplex PCR, yet TCRdb's version contains in-frame clones alone and is incomplete. Of about 41,000 clones listed, approximately 94% were seen once; the top ten hold around 2%. The sample here was unsorted PBMCs, taken just over 9 years after starting antiretroviral therapy. Receptor source: a man under 40 with HIV.

The chain uses TRBV4-2 and TRBJ1-3; possible D gene TRBD1, 5 bases. This CDR3 region has 15 residues. Germline V CDR1 and CDR2: LGHNA, YNFKEQ. V lost 0 bases, J lost 7 bases, and 13 bases lay in between. The CDR3 here is CASSQEGSEGNTIYF. DNA of the CDR3: TGTGCCAGCAGCCAAGAAGGGTCAGAGGGGAACACCATATATTTT.

V and J are TRBV9 and TRBJ2-7; 8 positions agree with TRBD2. V was pared by 3 bases and J by 0 bases, with 2 bases of the junction left unmatched. CDR1 is SGDLS and CDR2 is YYNGEE in the germline V gene. The CDR3 consists of 14 residues. The CDR3 here is CASSGGGSSYEQYF. The CDR3 nucleotides are TGTGCCAGCAGCGGCGGGGGGTCCTCCTACGAGCAGTACTTC.

The chain carries TRBV30 and TRBJ2-5; weak D call: TRBD1 (6 bases). V shed 6 bases and J shed 10 bases, with 18 bases lying between them. Looked up from germline, CDR1 is GTSNPN and CDR2 is SVGIG (reference sequence). The CDR3 runs to 12 residues. For the CDR3, the DNA is TGTGCCTGTATGGCCGCCGGCAGGGGCCAGTACTTC. Amino acids: CACMAAGRGQYF. Variable domain in full (rest from reference TRBV30 and TRBJ2-5): SQTIHQWPATLVQPVGSPLSLECTVEGTSNPNLYWYRQAAGRGLQLLFYSVGIGQISSEVPQNLSASRPQDRQFILSSKKLLLSDSGFYLCACMAAGRGQYFGPGTRLLVL.

CDR3 sequence reads: CASSPQGTYTDTQYF. The DNA of the CDR3 is TGTGCCAGCAGCCCCCAGGGGACATACACAGATACGCAGTATTTT. The genes are TRBV9 and TRBJ2-3, with TRBD1 as a possible D gene (6 bases). The CDR3 has 15 residues. Per the germline V gene, CDR1 is SGDLS and CDR2 is YYNGEE. The V and J ends lost 4 bases and 2 bases respectively, with 14 bases between them.

This clone occurred once. J is TRBJ2-7 and V is TRBV5-1; possibly TRBD1 for D (5 bases). The germline CDR1 and CDR2 sequences are SGHRS and YFSETQ. V gave up 2 bases and J gave up 0 bases, with 6 bases separating them. The CDR3 is made up of 13 amino acids. This CDR3 is CASSLRGSYEQYF. CDR3 sequence (DNA): TGCGCCAGCAGCTTAAGGGGCTCCTACGAGCAGTACTTC.

The genes are TRBV9 and TRBJ2-1; D may be TRBD2 (5 bases). CDR1 is SGDLS and CDR2 is YYNGEE in the germline V gene. The CDR3 has 17 amino acids. The V gene lost 0 bases and the J gene lost 0 bases, with 13 bases spanning the gap. CDR3 coding DNA: TGTGCCAGCAGCGTAGTGGGGTCTAGCCGCTCCTACAATGAGCAGTTCTTC. Its protein product is CASSVVGSSRSYNEQFF.

This chain connects TRBV10-3 to TRBJ2-7; no clear D gene. Germline loops: CDR1 ENHRY, CDR2 SYGVKD. The CDR3 is 12 residues long. With 4 bases removed from V and 6 bases from J, the gap between germline ends came to 10 bases. DNA for the CDR3: TGTGCCATCAGTGGGTCAGGTCCCGAGCAGTACTTC. This sequence encodes CAISGSGPEQYF.

V and J are TRBV4-2 and TRBJ2-2; 7 nucleotides line up with TRBD1. CDR1 and CDR2 (germline): LGHNA, YNFKEQ. The CDR3 is made up of 17 amino acids. Trimming removed 4 bases from V and 5 bases from J; junction bases left unmatched: 13. The chain's CDR3 is CASSRDRDSWSTGELFF. The CDR3 coding sequence is TGTGCCAGCAGCCGGGACCGGGACAGTTGGTCGACCGGGGAGCTGTTTTTT.

V is TRBV28 and J is TRBJ2-3; 7 bases are a match to TRBD1. With 5 bases clipped from V and 1 base from J, the junction kept 6 bases outside the gene matches. CDR1 MDHEN and CDR2 SYDVKM come from the germline V gene. The CDR3 consists of 15 residues. The CDR3 region is CASSSTGDRTDTQYF. The CDR3 DNA reads as TGTGCCAGCAGTAGTACAGGGGACCGCACAGATACGCAGTATTTT.

This clone came up once. The chain combines TRBV6-1 with TRBJ1-2, with D hard to call. CDR1 is MNHNS and CDR2 is SASEGT in the germline V gene. V shed 0 bases and J shed 2 bases, with 7 bases lying between them. The length of the CDR3 is 14 residues. DNA for the CDR3: TGTGCCAGCAGTGAAGCGTGGCCCAACTATGGCTACACCTTC. Protein: CASSEAWPNYGYTF.

V gene TRBV5-1 combines with J gene TRBJ1-6; no clear D gene. Germline loops: CDR1 SGHRS, CDR2 YFSETQ. Trimming took 0 bases from V and 7 from J, leaving 11 bases between them. This CDR3 is 15 amino acids long. For the CDR3, the DNA is TGCGCCAGCAGCTTGGACAGTCCGAGGAATTCACCCCTCCACTTT. It codes for CASSLDSPRNSPLHF.

This chain uses TRBV7-9 with TRBJ1-3; D gene ambiguous. The CDR3 spans 15 residues. Trimming left V 0 bases short and J 4 bases short, with 10 bases between. Germline V gives CDR1 SEHNR, CDR2 FQNEAQ (reference sequence). CDR3 residues: CASSLAPTGGNTIYF. The CDR3 DNA reads TGTGCCAGCAGCTTAGCCCCGACCGGAGGAAACACCATATATTTT. Full variable domain (outside the CDR3, taken from reference TRBV7-9 and TRBJ1-3): DTGVSQNPRHKITKRGQNVTFRCDPISEHNRLYWYRQTLGQGPEFLTYFQNEAQLEKSRLLSDRFSAERPKGSFSTLEIQRTEQGDSAMYLCASSLAPTGGNTIYFGEGSWLTVV.

The rearrangement joins TRBV5-1 to TRBJ2-1, with TRBD2 matching 8 bases. The CDR3 has 14 residues. V was pared by 4 bases and J by 5 bases, with 5 bases of the junction left unmatched. Looked up from germline, CDR1 is SGHRS and CDR2 is YFSETQ. CDR3: CASSAETSDNEQFF. The CDR3 DNA sequence: TGCGCCAGCAGCGCGGAGACTAGCGACAATGAGCAGTTCTTC.

This chain links TRBV9 with TRBJ1-3; D not certain. This CDR3 comprises 12 residues. V gave up 7 bases and J gave up 0 bases, with 5 bases separating them. Germline V gene sequence: CDR1 SGDLS, CDR2 YYNGEE. The CDR3 loop reads CASGSSGNTIYF. DNA of the CDR3: TGTGCCAGCGGGTCCTCTGGAAACACCATATATTTT.

This clone was observed a single time. This chain uses TRBV9 with TRBJ1-2; D remains ambiguous. V lost 2 bases, J lost 0 bases, and 14 bases lay in between. Per germline, CDR1 SGDLS and CDR2 YYNGEE. The CDR3 totals 16 residues. The CDR3 spells CASSVHGSGPNYGYTF. The CDR3 DNA sequence: TGTGCCAGCAGCGTCCACGGCAGCGGACCTAACTATGGCTACACCTTC.

J is TRBJ1-1 and V is TRBV6-6; D gene uncertain. In germline, CDR1 is MNHNY, CDR2 SVGAGI (reference sequence). Trimming stripped 6 bases from V and 11 bases from J, with 16 bases between. The CDR3 loop spans 12 amino acids. CDR3 in amino acids: CASSPALEKAFF. For the CDR3, the DNA is TGTGCCAGCAGCCCGGCCCTCGAGAAGGCTTTCTTT.

The chain has TRBV5-1 and TRBJ2-6, with D uncertain. Germline-derived CDR1 and CDR2 are SGHRS and YFSETQ. The germline V and J ends were trimmed by 4 bases and 0 bases, with 5 bases remaining between them. The CDR3 has 14 residues. In DNA form, the CDR3 reads TGCGCCAGCAGCCCCTTCTCTGGGGCCAACGTCCTGACTTTC. Residues: CASSPFSGANVLTF.

The chain joins TRBV5-1 to TRBJ1-4; 12 bases line up with TRBD1. Germline assignment: CDR1 SGHRS and CDR2 YFSETQ. The CDR3 is 16 residues long. Trimming took 4 bases from V and 10 from J; bases not matched to a gene: 11. The CDR3 nucleotides read TGCGCCAGCAGCATTGGGACAGGGGGCGCCCCGGGAAAACTGTTTTTT. This encodes CASSIGTGGAPGKLFF. The full variable domain, in which reference TRBV5-1 and TRBJ1-4 provide the parts outside the CDR3, is KAGVTQTPRYLIKTRGQQVTLSCSPISGHRSVSWYQQTPGQGLQFLFEYFSETQRNKGNFPGRFSGRQFSNSRSEMNVSTLELGDSALYLCASSIGTGGAPGKLFFGSGTQLSVL.

The chain recombines TRBV11-2 with TRBJ2-1, with 8 positions matching TRBD1. V shed 3 bases, J shed 6 bases, and the junction held 1 base outside the gene matches. The CDR3 extends over 13 amino acids. Germline CDR1 is SGHAT and CDR2 is FQNNGV. This chain's CDR3 is CASSFTGGNEQFF. The CDR3 coding sequence is TGTGCCAGCAGCTTCACAGGGGGCAATGAGCAGTTCTTC. The variable domain in full, with the rest retrieved from reference TRBV11-2 and TRBJ2-1, is EAGVAQSPRYKIIEKRQSVAFWCNPISGHATLYWYQQILGQGPKLLIQFQNNGVVDDSQLPKDRFSAERLKGVDSTLKIQPAKLEDSAVYLCASSFTGGNEQFFGPGTRLTVL.

The table lists this clone with a count of one. The chain links TRBV11-2 to TRBJ1-2; D unresolved. This CDR3 is built from 12 residues. Trimming cost V 7 bases and J 6 bases, with 12 bases left between them. From germline, CDR1 is SGHAT and CDR2 FQNNGV. CDR3 protein: CASTAVRDGYTF. The CDR3 nucleotides are TGTGCCAGCACCGCAGTACGGGATGGCTACACCTTC.

The chain has TRBV27 and TRBJ2-1, with 8 bases aligning to TRBD1. Losses at the gene ends were 7 bases for V and 4 bases for J; bases not matched to a gene: 9. The CDR3 runs to 15 residues. The germline V gene has CDR1 MNHEY and CDR2 SMNVEV (reference sequence). CDR3 region: CASKTSGTGYNEQFF. DNA of the CDR3: TGTGCCAGCAAAACGTCCGGGACAGGATACAATGAGCAGTTCTTC.

The CDR3 DNA follows: TGTGCCATAAGAGACGACTCGTCCTACGAGCAGTACTTC. This codes for CAIRDDSSYEQYF. The chain carries TRBV10-3 and TRBJ2-7, with D unclear. The ends were cut back, 9 bases at V and 1 base at J, with 13 bases in the middle. The CDR3 has 13 residues. Per germline, CDR1 ENHRY and CDR2 SYGVKD.

This clone was counted a single time. The genes are TRBV5-1 and TRBJ1-3, with D perhaps matching TRBD1 (5 bases). In germline, CDR1 is SGHRS, CDR2 YFSETQ. The CDR3 is made up of 15 amino acids. The V gene lost 0 bases and the J gene lost 6 bases, with 13 bases spanning the gap. The chain's CDR3 is CASSLDGTDLNTIYF. The CDR3 DNA follows: TGCGCCAGCAGCTTGGATGGGACTGATCTAAACACCATATATTTT.

This rearrangement joins TRBV4-1 to TRBJ2-1; weak D call: TRBD2 (5 bases). Germline V gene lookup returns CDR1 MGHRA and CDR2 YSYEKL. The germline V and J ends were trimmed by 6 bases and 0 bases, with 12 bases remaining between them. The CDR3 has 15 amino acids. CDR3 in DNA: TGCGCCAGCAGGCTAGCTATGAGCTCCTACAATGAGCAGTTCTTC. As protein: CASRLAMSSYNEQFF.

The rearrangement joins TRBV27 to TRBJ1-4; no reliable D call. With 1 base removed from V and 3 bases from J, the gap between germline ends came to 9 bases. This CDR3 is 15 amino acids long. Germline V gene data show CDR1 as MNHEY and CDR2 as SMNVEV (reference sequence). The DNA of the CDR3 is TGTGCCAGCAGTTTATATTCTGGGGCTAATGAAAAACTGTTTTTT. It translates to CASSLYSGANEKLFF.

The table lists this clone with a count of one. The V call is TRBV11-2, the J call TRBJ1-2; 11 bases fit TRBD1. The CDR3 length is 15 residues. The trim removed 5 bases at V and 4 bases at J, leaving 6 bases unmatched. Looked up from germline, CDR1 is SGHAT and CDR2 is FQNNGV. CDR3 residues: CASSLGTGGAYGYTF. CDR3 coding DNA: TGTGCCAGCAGCCTCGGGACAGGGGGGGCCTATGGCTACACCTTC.